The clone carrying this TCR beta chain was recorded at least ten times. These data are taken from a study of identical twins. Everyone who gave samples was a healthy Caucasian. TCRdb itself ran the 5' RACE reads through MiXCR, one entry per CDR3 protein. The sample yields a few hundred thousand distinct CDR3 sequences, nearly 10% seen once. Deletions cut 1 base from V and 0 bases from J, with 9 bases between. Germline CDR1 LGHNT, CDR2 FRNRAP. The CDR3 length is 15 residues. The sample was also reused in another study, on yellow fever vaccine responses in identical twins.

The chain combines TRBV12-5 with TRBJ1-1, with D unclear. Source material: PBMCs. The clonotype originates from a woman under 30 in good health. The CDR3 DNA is TGTGCTAGTGGTTTGGACGGGCCTGTGAACACTGAAGCTTTCTTT. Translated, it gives CASGLDGPVNTEAFF.